These T cell receptor beta chains were read from a single sample in a study of T cells after yellow fever vaccination. A single record per CDR3 protein comes from TCRdb applying MiXCR to the 5' RACE reads. The sample has more than 300,000 distinct CDR3 sequences, approximately 12% seen once. The sequencing used CD4+ T cells sorted from PBMCs, collected 45 days after the yellow fever booster vaccination. These receptors all stem from a man younger than 30 who received the YFV17D yellow fever vaccine. The CDR3 runs from the conserved cysteine through the conserved F or W. The D gene is left open where the match is weak. The listing skips clone size in some rows; elsewhere it reads once, few, many or a size class.

TGTGCCACCAGCTTAGGCGTGGAGACTGAAGCTTTCTTT | CATSLGVETEAFF | NA | TRBJ1-1 | NA | TRBV15
TGTGCCACCGGCAACAACAGGGGAGCCACTGAAGCTTTCTTT | CATGNNRGATEAFF | TRBD1 | TRBJ1-1 | few | TRBV7-2
TGCAGTGCTGGGGACAGGGGGTTTACTAACTATGGCTACACCTTC | CSAGDRGFTNYGYTF | TRBD1 | TRBJ1-2 | few | TRBV20-1
TGTGCCAGCAGTGACCAGTTTCTAGCGGGGGTTAGGGAGCAGTACTTC | CASSDQFLAGVREQYF | TRBD2 | TRBJ2-7 | few | TRBV6-5
TGTGCCTGGAGTGTACCGAATGGGAATTCAACCCAGCATTTT | CAWSVPNGNSTQHF | NA | TRBJ1-5 | once | TRBV30
TGTGCCAGCAGACAGGGACCCCTTGGGCAGTATTTT | CASRQGPLGQYF | NA | TRBJ2-3 | NA | TRBV12-3/TRBV12-4
TGCAGCGTCGTCGGACAGGGGCTCACCATATATTTT | CSVVGQGLTIYF | TRBD1 | TRBJ1-3 | NA | TRBV29-1
TGTGCCACCAGTGACCCATCGGTCACTAGCTCCTACAATGAGCAGTTCTTC | CATSDPSVTSSYNEQFF | NA | TRBJ2-1 | few | TRBV24-1
TGTGCCAGCAGACCCCGGACCGTTTCCACCGGGGAGCTGTTTTTT | CASRPRTVSTGELFF | NA | TRBJ2-2 | many | TRBV11-2
TGTGCCAGTAGTGCGCCCCCAGGGGCACTCAATCAGCCCCAGCATTTT | CASSAPPGALNQPQHF | NA | TRBJ1-5 | NA | TRBV19
TGTGCCAGCAGCTTACCGCGGGGAAGTCACAATGAGCAGTTCTTC | CASSLPRGSHNEQFF | NA | TRBJ2-1 | many | TRBV7-2
TGTGCCAGCAGTCGCGGGACAGGGGGCGCTGAGGACTATGGCTACACCTTC | CASSRGTGGAEDYGYTF | TRBD1 | TRBJ1-2 | few | TRBV6-6
TGCGCCAGCAGCCAATGGATCTACGAGCAGTACTTC | CASSQWIYEQYF | NA | TRBJ2-7 | NA | TRBV5-1
TGTGCCAGCAGCTTCGGGGCGGGAGAGACCCAGTACTTC | CASSFGAGETQYF | NA | TRBJ2-5 | few | TRBV5-1
TGTGCCACCGCCCGGACAGCGAACACTGAAGCTTTCTTT | CATARTANTEAFF | NA | TRBJ1-1 | many | TRBV7-3
TGTGCCAGCAGTCATCGGCCGCCTGAAGCTTTCTTT | CASSHRPPEAFF | NA | TRBJ1-1 | NA | TRBV3-1
TGTGCCAGCAGCCCTCCAGGGTCCTATAATTCACCCCTCCACTTT | CASSPPGSYNSPLHF | NA | TRBJ1-6 | many | TRBV14
TGCGCCAGCAGCTCCCACGGGGAGGGGACCGGGGAGCTGTTTTTT | CASSSHGEGTGELFF | TRBD2 | TRBJ2-2 | few | TRBV5-1
TGTGCCAGTACGGCAGGGGCTGAAGCTTTCTTT | CASTAGAEAFF | NA | TRBJ1-1 | NA | TRBV19
TGCGCCAGCAGCTCTGGACAGGGAATGAACACCGGGGAGCTGTTTTTT | CASSSGQGMNTGELFF | TRBD1 | TRBJ2-2 | few | TRBV5-1
TGCGCCAGCAGCTTGAGAGGTGCTAGCGGGGGGGCCTGGGAGACCCAGTACTTC | CASSLRGASGGAWETQYF | TRBD2 | TRBJ2-5 | few | TRBV5-1
TGTGCCAGCAGCCGGGGACTAGCGGGGGGGAAACACACAGATACGCAGTATTTT | CASSRGLAGGKHTDTQYF | TRBD2 | TRBJ2-3 | NA | TRBV5-6
TGTGCCAGCACATCTGGCCGACAGGGTATCGCTGAAGCTTTCTTT | CASTSGRQGIAEAFF | TRBD1 | TRBJ1-1 | NA | TRBV6-2/TRBV6-3
TGTGCCAGCAGTTACAGCGGGGCGGGGTACAATGAGCAGTTCTTC | CASSYSGAGYNEQFF | TRBD2 | TRBJ2-1 | NA | TRBV6-2/TRBV6-3
TGTGCCAGTAGTTCGGACAGAACTAATGAAAAACTGTTTTTT | CASSSDRTNEKLFF | NA | TRBJ1-4 | few | TRBV19
TGCGCCAGCAGCTTGATGGGGGGGGCCGAAAACATTCAGTACTTC | CASSLMGGAENIQYF | NA | TRBJ2-4 | many | TRBV5-1
TGTGCCACCAGTGATTTGCCCTACGGTAGCAGCCGAGAGACCCAGTACTTC | CATSDLPYGSSRETQYF | NA | TRBJ2-5 | few | TRBV24-1
TGTGCCATCAGTGGCAGCTCTGGAAACACCATATATTTT | CAISGSSGNTIYF | NA | TRBJ1-3 | many | TRBV10-3
TGTGCCAGCAGCTTAACAGGGGGGGCGTACAATCAGCCCCAGCATTTT | CASSLTGGAYNQPQHF | TRBD1 | TRBJ1-5 | NA | TRBV5-4
TGTGCCAGCACCATAGGGGAGTCCTATAATTCACCCCTCCACTTT | CASTIGESYNSPLHF | NA | TRBJ1-6 | NA | TRBV12-3/TRBV12-4
TGTGCCAGCAGTAATAGCCGTTGGGGGGAGCTGTTTTTT | CASSNSRWGELFF | NA | TRBJ2-2 | NA | TRBV12-3/TRBV12-4
TGTGCCAGCAGCCCGAAAAACAGGGGAGCCAAAAACATTCAGTACTTC | CASSPKNRGAKNIQYF | TRBD1 | TRBJ2-4 | few | TRBV5-6
TGTGCCAGCAGCTTCTGGGGGACAGGGGGCTCTTTCCCGTACCAAGAGACCCAGTACTTC | CASSFWGTGGSFPYQETQYF | TRBD1 | TRBJ2-5 | NA | TRBV7-2
TGTGCCAGCAGTCCGACAGGGCGCAATCAGCCCCAGCATTTT | CASSPTGRNQPQHF | TRBD1 | TRBJ1-5 | many | TRBV28
TGTGCCAGCAGTTACTTTCCCGCTGGGACGGTGGAAGAGACCCAGTACTTC | CASSYFPAGTVEETQYF | NA | TRBJ2-5 | NA | TRBV6-5
TGCGCCAGCAGCCCAGATCGGGGGTACCAAGAGACCCAGTACTTC | CASSPDRGYQETQYF | NA | TRBJ2-5 | NA | TRBV4-3
TGTGCCAGCAGTCCCCATTCTCCGGCGGGGGAGCTGTTTTTT | CASSPHSPAGELFF | NA | TRBJ2-2 | NA | TRBV12-3/TRBV12-4
TGTGCCAGCAGTTTTATGGGGGGCGCTGAAGCTTTCTTT | CASSFMGGAEAFF | NA | TRBJ1-1 | NA | TRBV6-5
TGTGCCAGCAGACCTGCCGGACTAGCGGACTCCTACAATGAGCAGTTCTTC | CASRPAGLADSYNEQFF | TRBD2 | TRBJ2-1 | few | TRBV28
TGTGCCAGCGCGGCAGGGAGTTCTAGCACAGATACGCAGTATTTT | CASAAGSSSTDTQYF | NA | TRBJ2-3 | few | TRBV25-1